These 17 T cell receptor beta chains share one sample of origin, sequenced in a study of chemoradiotherapy in HPV16-positive cancers. Clones were read by immunoSEQ multiplex PCR, and TCRdb kept only the in-frame ones, dropping some. The sample has about 32,000 clones, approximately 88% seen once; the top ten hold roughly 4.4%. Sequencing used blood, obtained from a patient who underwent chemoradiotherapy. The receptors originated from a human donor with HPV-associated anogenital cancer.

The rearrangement joins TRBV7-2 to TRBJ2-3, with a possible D match to TRBD2 (5 bases). Germline CDR1 is SGHTA and CDR2 is FQGNSA. This CDR3 is built from 13 residues. With 5 bases removed from V and 7 bases from J, the gap between germline ends came to 13 bases. The CDR3 reads CASSPQGLNTQYF. DNA of the CDR3: TGTGCCAGCAGCCCGCAAGGACTGAATACGCAGTATTTT. Together with reference TRBV7-2 and TRBJ2-3, the CDR3 gives the full variable domain: GAGVSQSPSNKVTEKGKDVELRCDPISGHTALYWYRQSLGQGLEFLIYFQGNSAPDKSGLPSDRFSAERTGGSVSTLTIQRTQQEDSAVYLCASSPQGLNTQYFGPGTRLTVL.

This clone showed up just once. The V gene is TRBV9, the J gene TRBJ2-7; 7 positions match TRBD2. The J segment lost 3 bases and the V segment lost 0 bases, leaving 15 bases of the junction unmatched. The CDR3 covers 18 residues. CDR1 SGDLS and CDR2 YYNGEE come from the germline V gene. The CDR3 region is CASSVGSGRGTTLYEQYF. Written as DNA, the CDR3 is TGTGCCAGCAGCGTAGGGTCTGGTCGCGGGACTACCCTCTACGAGCAGTACTTC.

This clone was counted once. This rearrangement joins TRBV4-1 to TRBJ1-1, with D possibly TRBD1 on 5 matching bases. The germline gives CDR1 MGHRA, CDR2 YSYEKL. V dropped 1 base and J dropped 6 bases, with 6 bases sitting between them. This CDR3 is built from 12 residues. This CDR3 reads CASSQGGAEAFF. Written as DNA, the CDR3 is TGCGCCAGCAGCCAAGGAGGGGCTGAAGCTTTCTTT.

This clone was recorded only once. J is TRBJ2-5 and V is TRBV14; D remains ambiguous. V was trimmed by 0 bases and J by 5 bases, leaving 7 bases between them. This CDR3 has 13 amino acids. CDR1 is SGHDN, CDR2 FVKESK, per germline. CDR3 DNA: TGTGCCAGCAGCCAAGATCGTAGGGAGACCCAGTACTTC. Its protein is CASSQDRRETQYF.

J is TRBJ2-3 and V is TRBV7-9; 8 bases align to TRBD1. Germline V gene data show CDR1 as SEHNR and CDR2 as FQNEAQ (reference sequence). Trimming cost V 6 bases and J 2 bases; bases outside gene matches: 7. The CDR3 has 15 residues. CDR3: CASSWTGTPTDTQYF. In nucleotides, the CDR3 is TGTGCCAGCAGTTGGACAGGGACCCCCACAGATACGCAGTATTTT.

The J gene is TRBJ1-2, the V gene TRBV7-2, with D tentatively TRBD1 (6 bases). Trimming left V 2 bases short and J 5 bases short, with 9 bases between. Germline assignment: CDR1 SGHTA and CDR2 FQGNSA. The CDR3 has 13 amino acids. The DNA of the CDR3 is TGTGCCAGCAGCTTAAGGGGGAGTTATGGCTACACCTTC. Translating gives CASSLRGSYGYTF.

J is TRBJ2-7 and V is TRBV19, with D tentatively TRBD1 or TRBD2 (5 bases each). Germline V gives CDR1 LNHDA, CDR2 SQIVND (reference sequence). The CDR3 length is 14 residues. Trimming removed 4 bases from V and 0 bases from J, with 10 bases in between. CDR3 loop: CASSRGADSYEQYF. CDR3 nucleotide sequence: TGTGCCAGTAGTAGAGGGGCGGACTCCTACGAGCAGTACTTC.

The chain uses TRBV11-2 and TRBJ1-1, with a possible D match to TRBD1 (6 bases). The germline V gene has CDR1 SGHAT and CDR2 FQNNGV. This CDR3 is built from 16 residues. Trimming took 9 bases from V and 2 from J, leaving 22 bases between them. CDR3 protein: CASSKLRQAINTEAFF. The CDR3 region has the DNA TGTGCCAGTAGTAAATTGAGACAGGCAATTAACACTGAAGCTTTCTTT.

This sequence joins TRBV13 and TRBJ2-7; 10 bases line up with TRBD1. CDR3 length: 15 residues. In germline, CDR1 is PRHDT, CDR2 FYEKMQ (reference sequence). Losses at the gene ends were 4 bases for V and 4 bases for J; bases not matched to a gene: 7. For the CDR3, the DNA is TGTGCCAGCAGCTACCCGGACAGGGGGACGTACGAGCAGTACTTC. It is translated as CASSYPDRGTYEQYF. The complete variable domain, with remaining parts taken from reference TRBV13 and TRBJ2-7, reads AAGVIQSPRHLIKEKRETATLKCYPIPRHDTVYWYQQGPGQDPQFLISFYEKMQSDKGSIPDRFSAQQFSDYHSELNMSSLELGDSALYFCASSYPDRGTYEQYFGPGTRLTVT.

The chain combines TRBV9 with TRBJ2-3, with 11 bases fitting TRBD2. The CDR3 length is 16 residues. Trimming at V came to 0 bases and at J to 5 bases, leaving 5 bases not matched to a gene. The germline CDR1 and CDR2 sequences are SGDLS and YYNGEE. CDR3 region: CASSVGTSGPKDTQYF. The DNA for the CDR3 is TGTGCCAGCAGCGTAGGGACTAGCGGGCCAAAAGATACGCAGTATTTT.

This chain links TRBV7-2 with TRBJ2-5, with D tentatively TRBD2 (6 bases). The CDR3 is made up of 13 amino acids. Germline-derived CDR1 and CDR2 are SGHTA and FQGNSA. Trimming shortened V by 4 bases and J by 4 bases, and 10 bases separated the two germline ends. Here the CDR3 reads CASSYAGGETQYF. CDR3 coding DNA: TGTGCCAGCAGCTACGCCGGGGGAGAGACCCAGTACTTC.

The chain combines TRBV19 with TRBJ1-1; D remains unclear. The germline V gene encodes CDR1 LNHDA and CDR2 SQIVND (reference sequence). V lost 6 bases, J lost 0 bases, and 14 bases lay in between. CDR3 length: 15 amino acids. CDR3 coding DNA: TGTGCCAGTAGCGAGAGGGCCATGATGAACACTGAAGCTTTCTTT. This codes for CASSERAMMNTEAFF. Supplemented by reference TRBV19 and TRBJ1-1, the full variable domain reads DGGITQSPKYLFRKEGQNVTLSCEQNLNHDAMYWYRQDPGQGLRLIYYSQIVNDFQKGDIAEGYSVSREKKESFPLTVTSAQKNPTAFYLCASSERAMMNTEAFFGQGTRLTVV.

The chain employs TRBV30 and TRBJ2-5, with D uncertain. With the DNA end fitting TRBJ2-7 better, the J assignment may be wrong. Germline CDR1 is GTSNPN and CDR2 is SVGIG (reference sequence). The CDR3 extends over 12 amino acids. In DNA, the CDR3 is TGTGCCTGGACCCCCCAATCGGCCGAGCAGTACTTC. Its translation is CAWTPQSAEQYF.

This clone has more than one count but fewer than ten. The chain uses TRBV29-1 and TRBJ1-1; D gene ambiguous. V lost 1 base and J 0 bases, leaving 6 bases between the germline ends. This CDR3 region has 13 residues. CDR1 and CDR2 (germline): SQVTM, ANQGSEA. The CDR3 DNA is TGCAGCGTTGAAGGACGGCTGAACACTGAAGCTTTCTTT. It specifies CSVEGRLNTEAFF.

This rearrangement joins TRBV18 to TRBJ1-4; 8 positions agree with TRBD1. This CDR3 spans 16 amino acids. Looked up from germline, CDR1 is KGHSH and CDR2 is LQKENI. J was trimmed by 5 bases and V by 0 bases; bases with no gene match: 5. The CDR3 loop is CASSPPEDRENEKLFF. The CDR3 nucleotides are TGTGCCAGCTCACCACCGGAGGACAGGGAAAATGAAAAACTGTTTTTT.

V is TRBV29-1 and J is TRBJ1-1; 7 bases line up with TRBD1. Trimming took 4 bases from V and 5 from J; bases not matched to a gene: 7. The CDR3 runs 13 residues. The germline V gene has CDR1 SQVTM and CDR2 ANQGSEA. The DNA of the CDR3 is TGCAGCGTTGTTGAGACAGGGTTGACTGAAGCTTTCTTT. This encodes CSVVETGLTEAFF.

The chain combines TRBV5-1 with TRBJ1-6, with 10 bases matching TRBD1. Germline assignment: CDR1 SGHRS and CDR2 YFSETQ. The CDR3 is 17 amino acids. V shed 3 bases, J shed 1 base, and the junction held 4 bases outside the gene matches. The CDR3 bases are TGCGCCAGCAGCTCTCGACAGGGGGCATCCTATAATTCACCCCTCCACTTT. It specifies CASSSRQGASYNSPLHF.